Following are 6 T cell receptor beta chains from one sample sequenced in a study of memory CD4+ T cells and cytomegalovirus serostatus. Single viable CD3+CD4+CD8-CD45RO+ cells were sorted as the memory CD4+ T cells. The assay was immunoSEQ multiplex PCR, and TCRdb's table has in-frame clones only and misses some. The table shows approximately 50,000 clones, with just under 80% occurring only once. Sample: memory CD4+ T cells from blood. The source is an adult in good health and CMV-seronegative.

This clone has a single count. The V call is TRBV28, the J call TRBJ2-7; 9 bases line up with TRBD2. This CDR3 contains 16 residues. Trimming at V came to 7 bases and at J to 2 bases, leaving 12 bases not matched to a gene. Germline V lookup: CDR1 MDHEN, CDR2 SYDVKM. The CDR3 DNA reads as TGTGCCAGCAAACGGGGGCGGGCTAGCGGGACCTACGAGCAGTACTTC. Amino acid sequence: CASKRGRASGTYEQYF.

V is TRBV5-1 and J is TRBJ2-5; D is possibly TRBD1 (5 bases). Trimming took off 0 bases at V and 6 bases at J, with 9 bases between the two ends. The CDR3 sequence is 13 residues long. Germline CDR1 and CDR2: SGHRS and YFSETQ. This chain's CDR3 is CASSLAQGQTQYF. Written as DNA, the CDR3 is TGCGCCAGCAGCTTGGCGCAGGGTCAGACCCAGTACTTC. The full variable domain, its missing parts supplied by reference TRBV5-1 and TRBJ2-5, is KAGVTQTPRYLIKTRGQQVTLSCSPISGHRSVSWYQQTPGQGLQFLFEYFSETQRNKGNFPGRFSGRQFSNSRSEMNVSTLELGDSALYLCASSLAQGQTQYFGPGTRLLVL.

This clone was seen more than once but under ten times. The rearrangement uses TRBV5-6 and TRBJ1-4; 7 bases align to TRBD1. The J segment lost 8 bases and the V segment lost 3 bases, leaving 13 bases of the junction unmatched. The CDR3 is made up of 16 amino acids. Per the germline V gene, CDR1 is SGHDT and CDR2 is YYEEEE. The CDR3 region has the DNA TGTGCCAGCAGCTCCTCCTGGGACAGCTACGGGGAAAAACTGTTTTTT. It codes for CASSSSWDSYGEKLFF.

The chain employs TRBV7-9 and TRBJ1-3, with D unresolved. V was shortened by 5 bases and J by 0 bases, with 8 bases between the two germline ends. The CDR3 consists of 14 residues. Germline V CDR1 and CDR2: SEHNR, FQNEAQ (reference sequence). This chain's CDR3 is CASSAPISGNTIYF. The CDR3 region has the DNA TGTGCCAGCAGCGCTCCTATCTCTGGAAACACCATATATTTT.

The rearrangement links TRBV5-1 to TRBJ1-1; tentatively, D is TRBD1 (5 bases). V was pared by 4 bases and J by 3 bases, with 10 bases between. Germline CDR1 reads SGHRS; CDR2 reads YFSETQ. CDR3 length: 13 amino acids. The CDR3 DNA follows: TGCGCCAGCAGCGTGAGAGGGGACACTGAAGCTTTCTTT. It is translated as CASSVRGDTEAFF.

The chain recombines TRBV12-5 with TRBJ1-5; TRBD1 matches 7 bases. The trim removed 8 bases at V and 9 bases at J, leaving 10 bases unmatched. The CDR3 length is 13 residues. Germline V gene data show CDR1 as LGHNT and CDR2 as FRNRAP. The CDR3 loop is CASLDRAGSPQHF. For the CDR3, the DNA is TGTGCTAGTCTCGACAGGGCCGGGTCGCCCCAGCATTTT.